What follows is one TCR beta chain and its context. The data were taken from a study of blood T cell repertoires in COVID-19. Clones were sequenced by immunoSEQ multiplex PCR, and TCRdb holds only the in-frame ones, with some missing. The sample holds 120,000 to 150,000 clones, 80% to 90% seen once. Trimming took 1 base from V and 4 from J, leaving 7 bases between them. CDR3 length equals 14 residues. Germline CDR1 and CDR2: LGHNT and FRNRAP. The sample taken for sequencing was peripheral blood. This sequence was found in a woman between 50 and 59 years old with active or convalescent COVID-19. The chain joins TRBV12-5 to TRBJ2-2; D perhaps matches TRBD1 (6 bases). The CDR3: CASGLATGTGELFF. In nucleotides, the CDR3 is TGTGCTAGTGGTTTGGCGACAGGCACCGGGGAGCTGTTTTTT.